This section outlines one T cell receptor beta chain sequence together with its context. Profiling relied on immunoSEQ multiplex PCR, and the TCRdb table lists in-frame clones only, not all of them. The sample lists roughly 57,000 clones; around nine tenths were seen once. The data derive from a study of blood T cell repertoires in COVID-19. Germline values: CDR1 MNHEY, CDR2 SMNVEV (reference sequence). The CDR3 totals 16 residues. After removal of 7 bases from V and 3 bases from J, the junction contained 8 bases not matched to a gene. The V gene is TRBV27, the J gene TRBJ2-1; 11 nucleotides match TRBD1. The specimen sequenced was peripheral blood. The sequence was collected from a woman aged 55 to 70 with COVID-19, enrolled during active disease. The CDR3 loop is CASTASGTGGYNEQFF. DNA for the CDR3: TGTGCCAGCACCGCATCCGGGACAGGGGGCTACAATGAGCAGTTCTTC.